This T cell receptor (beta chain) was recovered during a study of T-cell memory formation after mild COVID-19. Study background: TCR clusters were mostly donor specific. Findings and limits, study-wide: Contracting clones from day 15 to 85 had balanced CD4/CD8; later expanders favoured CD4+. Certain responding clones were present in pre-infection memory, suggesting participation of cross-reactive memory.

A remark on this clonotype: Its antigen remains unidentified.

V lost 3 bases to trimming and J lost 6 bases, with 5 bases between them. Germline CDR1 reads MNHEY; CDR2 reads SMNVEV (reference sequence). This CDR3 has 11 residues. 5'RACE with constant-segment primers built TCRalpha and TCRbeta cDNA libraries with UMIs. Via MiXCR, TCRdb re-called the 5' RACE reads, giving one row per CDR3 protein. Of fewer than 450,000 distinct CDR3 sequences in the sample, 21% were seen once. This receptor was taken from an adult woman who had mild COVID-19 (a few samples of this study predate the infection). Cell type and time point are not known. The V gene is TRBV27, the J gene TRBJ2-5; D is undetermined. The sample taken for sequencing was PBMCs or a T cell subset sorted from them (not recorded which). The CDR3 sequence is CASSFGKTQYF. In nucleotides, the CDR3 is TGTGCCAGCAGTTTTGGGAAGACCCAGTACTTC.